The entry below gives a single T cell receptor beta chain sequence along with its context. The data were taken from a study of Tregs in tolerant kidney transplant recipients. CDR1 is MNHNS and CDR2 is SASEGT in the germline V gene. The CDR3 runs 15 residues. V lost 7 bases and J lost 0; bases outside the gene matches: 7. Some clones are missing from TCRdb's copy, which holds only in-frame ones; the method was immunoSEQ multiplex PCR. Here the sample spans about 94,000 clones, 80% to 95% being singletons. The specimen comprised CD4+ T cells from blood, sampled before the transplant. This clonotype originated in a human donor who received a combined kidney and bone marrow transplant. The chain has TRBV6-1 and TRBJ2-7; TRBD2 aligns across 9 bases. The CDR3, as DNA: TGTGCCAGCAAGGTGGCGGGAGGGCCCTCCTACGAGCAGTACTTC. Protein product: CASKVAGGPSYEQYF.